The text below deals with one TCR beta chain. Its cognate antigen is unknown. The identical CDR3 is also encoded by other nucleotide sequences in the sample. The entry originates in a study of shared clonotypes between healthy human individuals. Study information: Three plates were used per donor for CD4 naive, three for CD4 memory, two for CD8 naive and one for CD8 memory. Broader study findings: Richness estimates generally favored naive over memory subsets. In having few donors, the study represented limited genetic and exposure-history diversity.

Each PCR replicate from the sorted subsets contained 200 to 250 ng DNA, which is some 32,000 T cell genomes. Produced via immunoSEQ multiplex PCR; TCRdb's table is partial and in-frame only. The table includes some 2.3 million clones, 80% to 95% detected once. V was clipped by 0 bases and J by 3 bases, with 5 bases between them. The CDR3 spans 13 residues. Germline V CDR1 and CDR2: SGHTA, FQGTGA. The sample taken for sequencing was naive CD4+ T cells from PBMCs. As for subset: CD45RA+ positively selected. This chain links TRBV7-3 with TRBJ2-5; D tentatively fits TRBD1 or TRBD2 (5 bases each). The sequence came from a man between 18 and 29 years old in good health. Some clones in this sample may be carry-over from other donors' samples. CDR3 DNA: TGTGCCAGCAGCTTAACGGGGGAAGAGACCCAGTACTTC. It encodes CASSLTGEETQYF.